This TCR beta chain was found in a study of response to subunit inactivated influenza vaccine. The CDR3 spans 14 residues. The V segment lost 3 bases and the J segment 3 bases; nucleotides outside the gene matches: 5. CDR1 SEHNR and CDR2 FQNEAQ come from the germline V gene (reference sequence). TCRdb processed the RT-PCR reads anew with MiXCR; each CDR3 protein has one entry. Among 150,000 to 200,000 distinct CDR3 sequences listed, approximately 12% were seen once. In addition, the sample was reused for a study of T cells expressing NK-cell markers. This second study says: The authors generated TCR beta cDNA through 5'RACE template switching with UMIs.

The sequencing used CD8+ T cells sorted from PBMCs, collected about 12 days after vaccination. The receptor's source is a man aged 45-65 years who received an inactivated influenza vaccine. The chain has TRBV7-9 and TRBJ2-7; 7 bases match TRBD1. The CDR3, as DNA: TGTGCCAGCAGCTTCGTGACAGGGCTCTACGAGCAGTACTTC. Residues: CASSFVTGLYEQYF. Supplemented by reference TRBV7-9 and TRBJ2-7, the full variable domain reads DTGVSQNPRHKITKRGQNVTFRCDPISEHNRLYWYRQTLGQGPEFLTYFQNEAQLEKSRLLSDRFSAERPKGSFSTLEIQRTEQGDSAMYLCASSFVTGLYEQYFGPGTRLTVT.